This T cell receptor beta chain was observed in a study of metastatic and nonmetastatic thyroid tumors (TCRdb year 2020). In terms of the full investigation: For patients with malignant and with benign thyroid disease, the researchers compared repertoires between peripheral blood samples and tumor or nodule tissue samples. What the work shows at the level of the full study, not this receptor alone: In both blood and tumor samples, TCR beta diversity was reported to be significantly higher in malignant tumors than in benign nodules.

The CDR1 and CDR2 encoded by the germline V gene are SGHRS and YFSETQ. The CDR3 starts with the cysteine, ends with the phenylalanine, and has 18 residues. CDR3 DNA is the only sequence kept; it has 54 bases, read in frame from the first base. Before undergoing thyroid surgery, none of the patients had been given any kind of treatment. The study retrospectively analysed patient clinical samples collected from the early 2010s to the late 2010s using T-cell receptor beta sequencing. As for this clone: Its antigen remains unidentified. The junction departs from the called germline gene at one end, perhaps through a read error.

The library came from PCR. The instrument given in TCRdb is Illumina HiSeq 4000. High-throughput sequencing was used to profile the CDR3 region of the TCR beta-chain in every patient. The study's processing was this. The researchers built a classifier to tell apart papillary thyroid cancer patients with distant metastasis, based on CDR3 differences among clinicopathological groups. The Shannon index was used to measure repertoire diversity, and the Morisita-Horn index was used to measure how similar tumor and blood repertoires were. TCRdb trimmed public reads at Q25 via fastp, called clones via MiXCR and kept in-frame beta chains. It is TCRdb's table, rather than the study itself, that gives the V and J calls and clone size. This sample holds some 17,000 clones; around 23% were observed only once. 15% of the sample comes from the top ten.

The sample was adjacent normal tissue. This receptor was obtained from a female donor with papillary thyroid cancer or a benign thyroid nodule (not recorded which). Some clones in this sample may be carry-over from other donors' samples. The chain joins TRBV5-1 to TRBJ1-6, and TRBD1 may be the D gene, going by 5 matching bases. The base sequence is TGCGCCACCAGCTTGGAGAGCCGGGGGAGCTCCTATAATTCACCCCTCCACTTT. Translated, this is CATSLESRGSSYNSPLHF.